This T cell receptor (beta chain) was identified in a study of cytomegalovirus exposure and HLA in healthy donors. Amplification used 60 Vbeta primers and 13 Jbeta primers. Clones were read by immunoSEQ multiplex PCR, and TCRdb kept only the in-frame ones, dropping some. Among some 130,000 clones listed, roughly 80% were seen once. Germline V gene data show CDR1 as KGHSH and CDR2 as LQKENI. This CDR3 is built from 13 residues. Trimming cost V 6 bases and J 3 bases, with 11 bases left between them. The sample was PBMCs. This chain uses TRBV18 with TRBJ1-2; D is perhaps TRBD1 (5 bases). This receptor was taken from a young man in good health and CMV-seronegative. The CDR3 reads CASSSGDYYGYTF. In nucleotides, the CDR3 is TGTGCCAGCTCCTCTGGGGACTACTATGGCTACACCTTC. The variable domain in full, completed from reference TRBV18 and TRBJ1-2, reads NAGVMQNPRHLVRRRGQEARLRCSPMKGHSHVYWYRQLPEEGLKFMVYLQKENIIDESGMPKERFSAEFPKEGPSILRIQQVVRGDSAAYFCASSSGDYYGYTFGSGTRLTVV.